This TCR beta chain was captured in a study of shared clonotypes between healthy human individuals. About the research overall: Aged 18 to 49, the donors were a couple of women and three men.

The table came from immunoSEQ multiplex PCR; TCRdb's copy has only in-frame clones and leaves some out. The data hold about 590,000 clones, with less than 97% observed a single time. Between the trimmed V and J ends, which lost 5 bases and 1 base, there was a span of 18 bases. The germline V gene encodes CDR1 LNHDA and CDR2 SQIVND (reference sequence). The CDR3 contains 17 residues. CD45RO-negative, CCR7-positively selected cells formed the naive CD8 fraction, excluding terminally differentiated effector memory CD45RA+ cells. The V and J genes are TRBV19 and TRBJ1-5; tentatively, D is TRBD1 (5 bases). Sequencing used naive CD8+ T cells sorted from blood. This sequence was found in a woman younger than 45 in good health. Here the CDR3 reads CASSAANFGQSNQPQHF. For the CDR3, the DNA is TGTGCCAGTAGTGCCGCGAATTTCGGACAAAGCAATCAGCCCCAGCATTTT.